This TCR beta chain derives from a study of shared clonotypes between healthy human individuals. Germline V gene sequence: CDR1 SGHRS, CDR2 YFSETQ. Trimming cost V 4 bases and J 3 bases; bases outside gene matches: 8. The CDR3 is 15 residues long. Only in-frame clones appear in the TCRdb table, and some are missing; sequencing was by immunoSEQ multiplex PCR. This table has roughly 1.5 million clones, 95% to 99% appearing once. This clonotype originated in a man aged 30 to 45 in good health. Sequenced material: naive CD4+ T cells sorted from blood. The subset here: CD45RA+ positively selected. This rearrangement joins TRBV5-1 to TRBJ2-7; 9 nucleotides agree with TRBD2. The CDR3 nucleotides read TGCGCCAGCAGCAGTCTTGGCGGGAGGGTCTACGAGCAGTACTTC. Its translation is CASSSLGGRVYEQYF. The variable domain in full, completed from reference TRBV5-1 and TRBJ2-7, reads KAGVTQTPRYLIKTRGQQVTLSCSPISGHRSVSWYQQTPGQGLQFLFEYFSETQRNKGNFPGRFSGRQFSNSRSEMNVSTLELGDSALYLCASSSLGGRVYEQYFGPGTRLTVT.